This record looks at one T cell receptor beta chain sequence and its context. This sample was included in a study of T cell changes during pregnancy in multiple sclerosis. Germline values: CDR1 KGHSH, CDR2 LQKENI. The CDR3 is 13 residues long. V trimming: 6 bases; J trimming: 4 bases; junction bases outside the gene matches: 4. Method: immunoSEQ multiplex PCR; TCRdb's copy keeps in-frame clones and lacks some. The sample lists 49,000 or so clones, about 90% occurring once. V is TRBV18 and J is TRBJ2-7, with 9 bases lining up with TRBD1. The sequencing here drew on CD4+ T cells from peripheral blood mononuclear cells, taken in the second trimester of pregnancy. This clonotype originated in a female donor in good health, enrolled as a control in a pregnancy study. The CDR3 here is CASSAGTGYEQYF. The CDR3 nucleotides read TGTGCCAGCTCTGCCGGGACAGGGTACGAGCAGTACTTC.